This T cell receptor (beta chain) comes out of a study of blood T cell repertoires in COVID-19. Study-level background: Both acute and convalescent COVID-19 samples were obtained from the United States, Italy and Spain. PBMCs, B-cell-depleted T cells, or T cells were the source of the cDNA or gDNA that made up the material.

V dropped 0 bases and J dropped 3 bases, with 15 bases sitting between them. Germline lookup yields CDR1 SGDLS and CDR2 YYNGEE. The CDR3 has 16 amino acids. How the authors handled the data: Estimated nucleated cell counts came from reference gene primer amplification. TCRdb keeps only in-frame clones here, not all; method: immunoSEQ multiplex PCR. V, J and clone size reflect that table, while D and trimming were determined from the DNA. The data show a few hundred thousand clones, with 80% to 85% seen just once and just under 20% held by the top ten. This receptor was identified in a man younger than 45 with active or convalescent COVID-19. Sequences were obtained from peripheral blood. The chain combines TRBV9 with TRBJ1-1; D call uncertain. DNA of the CDR3: TGTGCCAGCAGCGTAGTAGGAGGGTATGGGGACACTGAAGCTTTCTTT. Translated: CASSVVGGYGDTEAFF.